The 16 T cell receptor beta chains below come from one sample, sequenced in a study of identical twins. Via MiXCR, TCRdb re-called the 5' RACE reads, giving one row per CDR3 protein. Of 1.5 million to 2 million distinct CDR3 sequences listed, about 31% are singletons. Specimen: cord blood. The receptors originated from a newborn girl in good health.

The chain has TRBV2 and TRBJ2-2; D is undetermined. The germline V and J ends were trimmed by 2 bases and 7 bases, with 11 bases remaining between them. The CDR3 spans 14 residues. The germline V gene has CDR1 SNHLY and CDR2 FYNNEI. CDR3 region: CASSERLTGGELFF. The CDR3 region has the DNA TGTGCCAGCAGTGAACGTCTCACGGGCGGGGAGCTGTTTTTT.

About this clonotype: Since a much larger clone is just one base distant, this may be a read error. The chain is built from TRBV3-1 and TRBJ2-2; D gene uncertain. CDR3 length: 14 amino acids. Between the trimmed V and J ends, which lost 3 bases and 0 bases, there was a span of 5 bases. The germline V gene has CDR1 LGHDT and CDR2 YNNKEL (reference sequence). CDR3 sequence: CASSHGPNTGELFF. The CDR3 DNA follows: TGTGCCAGCAGCCATGGGCCGAACACCGGGGAGCTGTTTTTT.

This clonotype has only a few counts. The CDR3 DNA reads as TGTGCCAGCAGTGTGAGGACAGGGTCCCAAGAAAAACTGTTTTTT. The encoded protein is CASSVRTGSQEKLFF. V is TRBV6-1 and J is TRBJ1-4; 8 positions agree with TRBD1. The CDR3 has 15 residues. The trim removed 4 bases at V and 8 bases at J, leaving 9 bases unmatched. Germline CDR1 is MNHNS and CDR2 is SASEGT.

This clonotype has just a few counts. The genes are TRBV20-1 and TRBJ2-1; no reliable D call. Germline CDR1 and CDR2: DFQATT and SNEGSKA (reference sequence). The CDR3 has 14 amino acids. Trimming shortened V by 5 bases and J by 8 bases, and 19 bases separated the two germline ends. CDR3: CSAPSSRRLHEQFF. The CDR3 DNA reads TGCAGTGCTCCGAGTTCGCGGCGGTTACATGAGCAGTTCTTC.

This chain joins TRBV6-6 and TRBJ1-2, with D unclear. Germline CDR1 and CDR2: MNHNY and SVGAGI (reference sequence). Trimming removed 0 bases at V and 0 bases at J, with 11 bases between. This CDR3 is 16 amino acids long. The CDR3 DNA is TGTGCCAGCAGTTACTCGATTTGGCAGTCTAACTATGGCTACACCTTC. This encodes CASSYSIWQSNYGYTF.

The CDR3 sequence is CASSFSGGRTDTQYF. The CDR3 bases are TGTGCCAGCAGTTTTAGCGGGGGGCGCACAGATACGCAGTATTTT. This chain joins TRBV12-3 or TRBV12-4 and TRBJ2-3, with 10 bases matching TRBD2. The CDR3 contains 15 residues. With V trimmed by 3 bases and J by 1 base, 1 base remained unmatched.

This chain links TRBV6-5 with TRBJ1-3; 7 bases match TRBD1. CDR3 length: 18 amino acids. V shed 2 bases and J 3 bases; nucleotides not matched to a gene: 13. The germline V gene has CDR1 MNHEY and CDR2 SVGAGI. CDR3 bases: TGTGCCAGCAGTTACCGCCCGAGAGACAGGGCGCGTGGAAACACCATATATTTT. Protein product: CASSYRPRDRARGNTIYF.

This clonotype was seen a handful of times. The chain joins TRBV6-5 to TRBJ2-2; 7 bases are shared with TRBD2. Germline loops: CDR1 MNHEY, CDR2 SVGAGI. This CDR3 region has 15 residues. The V segment lost 2 bases and the J segment 3 bases; nucleotides outside the gene matches: 3. The CDR3 coding sequence is TGTGCCAGCAGTTACGGCGGGAGTCACACCGGGGAGCTGTTTTTT. Encoded protein: CASSYGGSHTGELFF.

This clonotype was seen repeatedly, ten times or more. This chain joins TRBV29-1 and TRBJ1-2; the match to TRBD1 covers 10 bases. The junction had 18 bases not matched to a gene; V was cut back by 6 bases and J by 2 bases. Germline V gene data show CDR1 as SQVTM and CDR2 as ANQGSEA. The CDR3 extends over 18 amino acids. The CDR3 DNA follows: TGCAGCGTAGTGGGGACAGGGGCCGCCTCTTCCCTCAACTATGGCTACACCTTC. It is translated as CSVVGTGAASSLNYGYTF.

CDR3 nucleotide sequence: TGTGCCAGCAGCCAAGAAGGGGTCCCCCCAGGGGGAAAACTGTTTTTT. Its protein is CASSQEGVPPGGKLFF. The chain links TRBV3-1 to TRBJ1-4, with TRBD1 identical over 7 bases. The junction had 11 bases not matched to a gene; V was cut back by 0 bases and J by 10 bases. The V gene's germline CDR1 is LGHDT and CDR2 YNNKEL (reference sequence). The CDR3 runs to 16 residues.

The CDR3 reads CSVEREGIGYTF. CDR3 nucleotides: TGCAGCGTTGAACGGGAGGGTATCGGCTACACCTTC. The V and J genes are TRBV29-1 and TRBJ1-2; D ambiguous. The V and J ends lost 2 bases and 8 bases respectively, with 12 bases between them. The germline V gene encodes CDR1 SQVTM and CDR2 ANQGSEA. This CDR3 region has 12 residues. Full variable domain (remainder filled in from reference TRBV29-1 and TRBJ1-2): SAVISQKPSRDICQRGTSLTIQCQVDSQVTMMFWYRQQPGQSLTLIATANQGSEATYESGFVIDKFPISRPNLTFSTLTVSNMSPEDSSIYLCSVEREGIGYTFGSGTRLTVV.

The J gene is TRBJ2-5, the V gene TRBV24-1, with D possibly matching TRBD2 (6 bases). TRBJ2-1 explains the end of the DNA better; the J call may be wrong. CDR1 is KGHDR, CDR2 SFDVKD, per germline. This CDR3 region has 15 residues. CDR3 region: CATSDSGPRRETQFF. The CDR3 nucleotides read TGTGCCACCAGTGATTCCGGACCCCGTCGGGAGACCCAGTTCTTC.

The rearrangement links TRBV12-3 or TRBV12-4 to TRBJ1-6; weak D call: TRBD1 (5 bases). The CDR3 spans 16 residues. The V and J ends lost 4 bases and 3 bases respectively, with 13 bases between them. As DNA, the CDR3 is TGTGCCAGCAGTTGGGGTTGGGGGGGCTATAATTCACCCCTCCACTTT. Its translation: CASSWGWGGYNSPLHF.

V usage is TRBV20-1 and J usage is TRBJ2-3; D is uncertain. From germline, CDR1 is DFQATT and CDR2 SNEGSKA (reference sequence). V was trimmed by 1 base and J by 10 bases, leaving 18 bases between them. CDR3 length equals 14 residues. The CDR3: CSARGLILIDAQYF. The CDR3 nucleotides read TGCAGTGCTAGAGGTCTAATCTTGATCGATGCGCAGTATTTT.

The V call is TRBV4-2, the J call TRBJ2-7; a weak D match, TRBD1 (6 bases). This CDR3 contains 15 residues. Germline CDR1 LGHNA, CDR2 YNFKEQ. Trimming took off 3 bases at V and 2 bases at J, with 14 bases between the two ends. The CDR3 DNA reads as TGTGCCAGCAGCCACCGACAGGAAGGGACCTACGAGCAGTACTTC. Translated, it gives CASSHRQEGTYEQYF.

This clonotype came up a few times. The V and J genes are TRBV6-5 and TRBJ2-4; perhaps D is TRBD1 or TRBD2 (6 bases each). The better agreement between TRBJ2-7 and the DNA end casts doubt on the J call. The CDR3 loop spans 14 amino acids. Germline CDR1 is MNHEY and CDR2 is SVGAGI. The DNA of the CDR3 is TGTGCCAGCAGTTACTCGACTCGGGGGCACGAGCAGTACTTC. Protein sequence: CASSYSTRGHEQYF.